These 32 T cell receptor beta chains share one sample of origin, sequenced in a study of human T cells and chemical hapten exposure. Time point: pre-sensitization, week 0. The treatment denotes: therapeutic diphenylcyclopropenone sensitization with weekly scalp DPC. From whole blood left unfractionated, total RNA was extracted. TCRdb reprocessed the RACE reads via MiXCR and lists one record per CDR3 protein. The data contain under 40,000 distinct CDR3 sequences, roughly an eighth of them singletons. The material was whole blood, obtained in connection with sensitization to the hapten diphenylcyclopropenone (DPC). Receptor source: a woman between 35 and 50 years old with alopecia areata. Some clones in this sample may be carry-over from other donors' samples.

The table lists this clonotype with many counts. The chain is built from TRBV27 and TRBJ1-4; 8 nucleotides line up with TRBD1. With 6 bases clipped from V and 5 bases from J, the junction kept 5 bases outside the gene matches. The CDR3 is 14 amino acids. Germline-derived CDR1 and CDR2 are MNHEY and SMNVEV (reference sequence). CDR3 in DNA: TGTGCCAGCAGACCGGGACAGGTGAATGAAAAACTGTTTTTT. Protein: CASRPGQVNEKLFF.

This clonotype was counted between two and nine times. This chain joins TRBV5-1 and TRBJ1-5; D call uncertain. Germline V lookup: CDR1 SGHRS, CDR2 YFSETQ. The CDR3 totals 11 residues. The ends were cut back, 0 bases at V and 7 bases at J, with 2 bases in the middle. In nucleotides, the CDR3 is TGCGCCAGCAGCTTGGTCCAGCCCCAGCATTTT. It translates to CASSLVQPQHF.

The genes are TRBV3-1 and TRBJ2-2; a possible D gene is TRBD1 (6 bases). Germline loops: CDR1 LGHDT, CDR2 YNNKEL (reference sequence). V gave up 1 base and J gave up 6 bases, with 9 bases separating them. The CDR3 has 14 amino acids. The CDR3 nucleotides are TGTGCCAGCAGCCAAGGTGGGGGCGCCGGGGAGCTGTTTTTT. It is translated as CASSQGGGAGELFF. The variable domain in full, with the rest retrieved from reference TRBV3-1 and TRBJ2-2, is DTAVSQTPKYLVTQMGNDKSIKCEQNLGHDTMYWYKQDSKKFLKIMFSYNNKELIINETVPNRFSPKSPDKAHLNLHINSLELGDSAVYFCASSQGGGAGELFFGEGSRLTVL.

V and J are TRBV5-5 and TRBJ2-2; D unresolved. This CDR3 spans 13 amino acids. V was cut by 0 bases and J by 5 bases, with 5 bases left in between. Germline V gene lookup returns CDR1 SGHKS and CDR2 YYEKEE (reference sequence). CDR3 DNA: TGTGCCAGCAGCTTGGCTGGAACCGGGGAGCTGTTTTTT. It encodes CASSLAGTGELFF. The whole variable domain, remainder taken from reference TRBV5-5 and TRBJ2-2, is DAGVTQSPTHLIKTRGQQVTLRCSPISGHKSVSWYQQVLGQGPQFIFQYYEKEERGRGNFPDRFSARQFPNYSSELNVNALLLGDSALYLCASSLAGTGELFFGEGSRLTVL.

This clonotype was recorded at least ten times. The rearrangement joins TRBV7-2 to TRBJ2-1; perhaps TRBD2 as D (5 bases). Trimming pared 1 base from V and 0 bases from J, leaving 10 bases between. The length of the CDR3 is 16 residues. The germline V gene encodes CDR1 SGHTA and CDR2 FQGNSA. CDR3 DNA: TGTGCCAGCAGCTTAGAAGCGGCAAGCTCCTACAATGAGCAGTTCTTC. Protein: CASSLEAASSYNEQFF.

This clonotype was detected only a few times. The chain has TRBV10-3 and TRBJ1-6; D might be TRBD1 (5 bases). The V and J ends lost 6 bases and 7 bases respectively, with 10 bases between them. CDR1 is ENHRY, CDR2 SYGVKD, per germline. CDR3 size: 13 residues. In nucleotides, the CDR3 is TGTGCCATCAGGGGGACTAAAAATTCACCCCTCCACTTT. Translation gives CAIRGTKNSPLHF.

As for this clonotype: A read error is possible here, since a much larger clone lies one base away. The CDR3 sequence: CASGVGPRGQETQYF. The DNA for the CDR3 is TGTGCCAGCGGCGTAGGTCCCCGCGGTCAGGAGACCCAGTACTTC. The chain employs TRBV9 and TRBJ2-5; D is undetermined. Germline V lookup: CDR1 SGDLS, CDR2 YYNGEE. The CDR3 is made up of 15 amino acids.

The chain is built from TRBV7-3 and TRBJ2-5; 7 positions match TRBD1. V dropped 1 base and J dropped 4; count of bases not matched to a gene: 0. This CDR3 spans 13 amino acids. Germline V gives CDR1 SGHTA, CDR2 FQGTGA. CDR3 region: CASSLRQGETQYF. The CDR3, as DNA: TGTGCCAGCAGCTTAAGACAGGGAGAGACCCAGTACTTC.

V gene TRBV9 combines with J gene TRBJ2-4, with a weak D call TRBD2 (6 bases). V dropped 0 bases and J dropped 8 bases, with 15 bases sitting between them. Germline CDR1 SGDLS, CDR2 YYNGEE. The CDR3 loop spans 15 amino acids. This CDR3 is CASSVAGVRTDIQYF. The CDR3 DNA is TGTGCCAGCAGCGTAGCGGGGGTCAGGACGGACATTCAGTACTTC.

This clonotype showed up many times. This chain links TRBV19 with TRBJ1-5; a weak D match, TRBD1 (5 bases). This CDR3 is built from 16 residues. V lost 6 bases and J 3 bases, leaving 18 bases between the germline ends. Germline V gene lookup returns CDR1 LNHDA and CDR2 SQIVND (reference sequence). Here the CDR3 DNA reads TGTGCCAGTAGCCCTCGGTTTCAGGGAAACAATCAGCCCCAGCATTTT. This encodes CASSPRFQGNNQPQHF.

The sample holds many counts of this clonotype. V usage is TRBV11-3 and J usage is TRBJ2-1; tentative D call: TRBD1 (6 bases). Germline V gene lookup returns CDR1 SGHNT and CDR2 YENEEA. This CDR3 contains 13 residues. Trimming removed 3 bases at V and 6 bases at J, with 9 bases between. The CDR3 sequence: CASSFSGVNEQFF. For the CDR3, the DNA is TGTGCCAGCAGCTTCTCAGGGGTCAATGAGCAGTTCTTC.

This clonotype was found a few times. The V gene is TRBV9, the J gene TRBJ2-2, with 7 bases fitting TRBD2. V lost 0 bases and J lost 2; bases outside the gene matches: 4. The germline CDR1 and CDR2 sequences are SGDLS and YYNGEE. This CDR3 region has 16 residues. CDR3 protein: CASSVGGGGNTGELFF. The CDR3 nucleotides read TGTGCCAGCAGCGTAGGTGGCGGGGGAAACACCGGGGAGCTGTTTTTT.

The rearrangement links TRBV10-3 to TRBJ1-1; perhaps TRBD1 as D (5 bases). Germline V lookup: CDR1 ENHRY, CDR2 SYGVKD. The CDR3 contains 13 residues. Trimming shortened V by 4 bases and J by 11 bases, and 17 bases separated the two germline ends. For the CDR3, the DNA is TGTGCCATCAGTGGGGCACCCGAGGGGCAGGCTTTCTTT. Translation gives CAISGAPEGQAFF.

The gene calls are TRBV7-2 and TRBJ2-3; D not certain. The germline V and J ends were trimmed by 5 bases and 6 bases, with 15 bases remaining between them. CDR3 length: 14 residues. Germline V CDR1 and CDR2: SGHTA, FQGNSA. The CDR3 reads CASSQVPQPDTQYF. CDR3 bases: TGTGCCAGCAGCCAGGTCCCCCAGCCCGATACGCAGTATTTT. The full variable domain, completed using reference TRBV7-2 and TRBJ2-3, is GAGVSQSPSNKVTEKGKDVELRCDPISGHTALYWYRQSLGQGLEFLIYFQGNSAPDKSGLPSDRFSAERTGGSVSTLTIQRTQQEDSAVYLCASSQVPQPDTQYFGPGTRLTVL.

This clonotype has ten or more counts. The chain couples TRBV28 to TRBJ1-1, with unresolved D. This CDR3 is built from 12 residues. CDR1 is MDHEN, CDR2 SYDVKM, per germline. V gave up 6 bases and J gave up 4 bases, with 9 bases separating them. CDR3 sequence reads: CASRLVGTEAFF. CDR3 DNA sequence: TGTGCCAGCAGGCTGGTGGGCACTGAAGCTTTCTTT.

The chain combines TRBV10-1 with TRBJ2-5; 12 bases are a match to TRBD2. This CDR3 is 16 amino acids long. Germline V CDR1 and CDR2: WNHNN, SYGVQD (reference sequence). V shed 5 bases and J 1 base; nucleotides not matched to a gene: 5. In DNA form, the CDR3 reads TGCGCCAGCAGTAAACGGACTAGCGGGACCCAAGAGACCCAGTACTTC. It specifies CASSKRTSGTQETQYF.

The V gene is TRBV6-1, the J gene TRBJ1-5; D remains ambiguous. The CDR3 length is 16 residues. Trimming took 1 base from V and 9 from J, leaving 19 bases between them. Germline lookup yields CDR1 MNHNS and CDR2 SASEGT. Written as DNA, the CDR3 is TGTGCCAGCAGTGAAGGAGACACCCTACCCGGCCGGCCCCAGCATTTT. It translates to CASSEGDTLPGRPQHF.

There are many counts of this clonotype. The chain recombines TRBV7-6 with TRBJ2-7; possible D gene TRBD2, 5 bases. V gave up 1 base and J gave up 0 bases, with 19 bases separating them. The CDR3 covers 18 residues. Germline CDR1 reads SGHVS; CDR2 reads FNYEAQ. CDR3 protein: CASSLGRMGTGSSYEQYF. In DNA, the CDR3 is TGTGCCAGCAGCTTAGGGCGAATGGGTACTGGGAGCTCCTACGAGCAGTACTTC.

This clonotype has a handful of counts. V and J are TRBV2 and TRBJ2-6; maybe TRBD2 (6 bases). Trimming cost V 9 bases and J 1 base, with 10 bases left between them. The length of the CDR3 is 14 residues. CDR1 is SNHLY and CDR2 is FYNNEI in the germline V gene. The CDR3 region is CARTGGSGANVLTF. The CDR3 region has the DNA TGTGCCAGGACCGGGGGTTCTGGGGCCAACGTCCTGACTTTC.

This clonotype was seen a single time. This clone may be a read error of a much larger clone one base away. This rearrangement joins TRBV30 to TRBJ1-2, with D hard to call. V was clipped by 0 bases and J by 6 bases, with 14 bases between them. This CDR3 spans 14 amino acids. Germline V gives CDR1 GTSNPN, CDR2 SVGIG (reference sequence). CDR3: CAWSVIERVDGYTF. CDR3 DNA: TGTGCCTGGAGTGTAATCGAGAGGGTTGATGGCTACACCTTC.

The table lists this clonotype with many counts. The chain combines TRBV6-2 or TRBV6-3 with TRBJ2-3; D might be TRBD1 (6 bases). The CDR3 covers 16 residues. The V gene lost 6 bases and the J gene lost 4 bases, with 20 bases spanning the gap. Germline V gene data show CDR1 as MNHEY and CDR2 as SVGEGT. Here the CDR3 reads CASSLQYPEGADTQYF. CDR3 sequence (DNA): TGTGCCAGCAGCCTACAGTATCCCGAGGGGGCAGATACGCAGTATTTT.

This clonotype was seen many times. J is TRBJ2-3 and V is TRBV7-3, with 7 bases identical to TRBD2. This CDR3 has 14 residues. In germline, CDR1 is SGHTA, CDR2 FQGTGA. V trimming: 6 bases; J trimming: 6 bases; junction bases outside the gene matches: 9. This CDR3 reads CASSRAGAGDTQYF. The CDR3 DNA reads TGTGCCAGCAGTAGGGCGGGAGCGGGGGATACGCAGTATTTT.

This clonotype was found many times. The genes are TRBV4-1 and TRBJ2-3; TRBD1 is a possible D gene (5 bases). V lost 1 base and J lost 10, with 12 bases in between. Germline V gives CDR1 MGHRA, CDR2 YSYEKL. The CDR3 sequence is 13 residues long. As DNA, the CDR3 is TGCGCCAGCAGCCAAGCTTCAGGGAAGTCGCAGTATTTT. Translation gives CASSQASGKSQYF.

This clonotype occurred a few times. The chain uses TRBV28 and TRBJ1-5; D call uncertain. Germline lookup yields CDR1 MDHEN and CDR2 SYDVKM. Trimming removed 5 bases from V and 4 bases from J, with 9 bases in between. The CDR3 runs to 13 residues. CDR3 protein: CASSPFHNQPQHF. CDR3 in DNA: TGTGCCAGCAGTCCCTTCCATAATCAGCCCCAGCATTTT.

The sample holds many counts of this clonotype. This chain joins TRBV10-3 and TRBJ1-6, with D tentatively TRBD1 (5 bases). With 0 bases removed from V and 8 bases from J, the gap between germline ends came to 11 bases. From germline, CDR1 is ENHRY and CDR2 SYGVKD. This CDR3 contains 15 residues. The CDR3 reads CAISESGLDDSPLHF. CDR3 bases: TGTGCCATCAGTGAGTCGGGACTGGATGATTCACCCCTCCACTTT.

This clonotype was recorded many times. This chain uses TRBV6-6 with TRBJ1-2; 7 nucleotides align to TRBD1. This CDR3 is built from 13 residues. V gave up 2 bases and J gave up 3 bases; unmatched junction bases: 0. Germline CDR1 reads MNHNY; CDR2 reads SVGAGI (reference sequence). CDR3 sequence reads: CASSYQGDYGYTF. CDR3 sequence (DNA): TGTGCCAGCAGTTACCAGGGGGACTATGGCTACACCTTC.

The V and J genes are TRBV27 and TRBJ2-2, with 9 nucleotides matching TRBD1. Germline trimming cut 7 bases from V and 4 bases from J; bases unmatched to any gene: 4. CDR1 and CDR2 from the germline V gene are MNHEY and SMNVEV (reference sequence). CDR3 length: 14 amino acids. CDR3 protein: CASMQTGGTGELFF. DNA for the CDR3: TGTGCCAGCATGCAGACAGGGGGCACCGGGGAGCTGTTTTTT.

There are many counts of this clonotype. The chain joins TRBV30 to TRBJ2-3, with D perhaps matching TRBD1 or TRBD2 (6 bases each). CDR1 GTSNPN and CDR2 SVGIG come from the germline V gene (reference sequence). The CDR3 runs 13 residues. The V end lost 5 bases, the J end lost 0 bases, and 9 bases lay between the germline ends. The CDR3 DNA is TGTGCCTGGGAGGGGGGTAGCACAGATACGCAGTATTTT. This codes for CAWEGGSTDTQYF.

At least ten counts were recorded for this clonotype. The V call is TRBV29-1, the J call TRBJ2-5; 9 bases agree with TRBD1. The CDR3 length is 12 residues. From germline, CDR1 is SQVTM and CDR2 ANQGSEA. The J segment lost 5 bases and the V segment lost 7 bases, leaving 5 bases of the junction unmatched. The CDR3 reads CSATGTGETQYF. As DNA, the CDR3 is TGCAGCGCCACCGGGACAGGGGAGACCCAGTACTTC.

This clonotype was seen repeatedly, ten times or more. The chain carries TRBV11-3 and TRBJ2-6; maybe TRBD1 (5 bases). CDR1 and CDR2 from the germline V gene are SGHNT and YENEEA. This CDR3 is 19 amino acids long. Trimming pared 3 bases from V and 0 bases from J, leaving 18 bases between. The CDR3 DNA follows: TGTGCCAGCAGCTTCCTGACAGATTTTCCTTTCTCTGGGGCCAACGTCCTGACTTTC. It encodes CASSFLTDFPFSGANVLTF. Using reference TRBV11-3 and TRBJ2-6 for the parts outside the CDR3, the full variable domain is EAGVVQSPRYKIIEKKQPVAFWCNPISGHNTLYWYLQNLGQGPELLIRYENEEAVDDSQLPKDRFSAERLKGVDSTLKIQPAELGDSAVYLCASSFLTDFPFSGANVLTFGAGSRLTVL.

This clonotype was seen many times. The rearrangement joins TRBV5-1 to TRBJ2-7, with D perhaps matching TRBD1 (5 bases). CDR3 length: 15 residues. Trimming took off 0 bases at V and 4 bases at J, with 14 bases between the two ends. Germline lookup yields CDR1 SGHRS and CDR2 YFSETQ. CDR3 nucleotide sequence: TGCGCCAGCAGCTTGGAAGGGGCAGTTAATTACGAGCAGTACTTC. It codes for CASSLEGAVNYEQYF.

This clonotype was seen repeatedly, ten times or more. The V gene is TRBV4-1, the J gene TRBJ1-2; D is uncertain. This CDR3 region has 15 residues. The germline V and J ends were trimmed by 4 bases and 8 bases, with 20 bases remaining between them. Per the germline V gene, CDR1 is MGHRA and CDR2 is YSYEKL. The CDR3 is CASSRMGEAVGGYTF. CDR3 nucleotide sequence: TGCGCCAGCAGCCGGATGGGAGAGGCGGTTGGGGGCTACACCTTC.